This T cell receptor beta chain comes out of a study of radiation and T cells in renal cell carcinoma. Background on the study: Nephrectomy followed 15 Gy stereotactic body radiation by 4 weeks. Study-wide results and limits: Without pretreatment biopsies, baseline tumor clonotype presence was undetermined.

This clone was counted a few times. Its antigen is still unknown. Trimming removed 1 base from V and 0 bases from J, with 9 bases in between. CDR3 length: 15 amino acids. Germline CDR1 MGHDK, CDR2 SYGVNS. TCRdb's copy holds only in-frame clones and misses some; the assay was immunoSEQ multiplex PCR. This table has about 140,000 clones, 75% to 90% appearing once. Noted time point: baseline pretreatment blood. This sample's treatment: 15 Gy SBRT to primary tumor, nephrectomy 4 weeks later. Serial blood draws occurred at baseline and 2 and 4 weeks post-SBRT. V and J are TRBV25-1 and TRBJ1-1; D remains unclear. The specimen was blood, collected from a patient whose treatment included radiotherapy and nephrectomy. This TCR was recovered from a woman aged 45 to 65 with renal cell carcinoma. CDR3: CASSEFSDLNTEAFF. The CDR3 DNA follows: TGTGCCAGCAGTGAATTTTCGGATTTGAACACTGAAGCTTTCTTT.